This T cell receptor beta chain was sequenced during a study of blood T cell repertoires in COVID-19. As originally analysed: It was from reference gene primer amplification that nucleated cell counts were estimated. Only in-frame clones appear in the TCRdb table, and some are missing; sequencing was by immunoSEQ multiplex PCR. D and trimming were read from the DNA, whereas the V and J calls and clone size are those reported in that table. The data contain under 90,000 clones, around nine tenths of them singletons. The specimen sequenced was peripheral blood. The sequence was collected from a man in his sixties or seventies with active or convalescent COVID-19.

CDR3 coding DNA: TGTGCCAGCAGCCTCCAGGGGCAGCCTAATTCACCCCTCCACTTT. Its protein is CASSLQGQPNSPLHF. The chain couples TRBV3-1 (or the pseudogene TRBV3-2) to TRBJ1-6; possibly TRBD1 for D (6 bases). Trimming shortened V by 4 bases and J by 6 bases, and 13 bases separated the two germline ends. CDR3 size: 15 residues. The germline CDR1 and CDR2 sequences are LGHDT and YNNKEL (reference sequence).